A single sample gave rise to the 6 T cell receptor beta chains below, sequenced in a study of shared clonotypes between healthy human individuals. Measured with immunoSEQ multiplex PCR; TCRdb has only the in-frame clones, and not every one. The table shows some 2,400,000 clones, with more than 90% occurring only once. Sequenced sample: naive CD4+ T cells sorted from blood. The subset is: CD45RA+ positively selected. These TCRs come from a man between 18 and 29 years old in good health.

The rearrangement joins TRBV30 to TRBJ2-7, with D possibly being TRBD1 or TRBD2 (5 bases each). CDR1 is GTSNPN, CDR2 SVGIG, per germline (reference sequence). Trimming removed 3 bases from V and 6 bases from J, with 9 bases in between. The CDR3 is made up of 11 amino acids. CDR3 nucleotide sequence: TGTGCCTGGAGAGGGGAGTCCGAGCAGTACTTC. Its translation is CAWRGESEQYF.

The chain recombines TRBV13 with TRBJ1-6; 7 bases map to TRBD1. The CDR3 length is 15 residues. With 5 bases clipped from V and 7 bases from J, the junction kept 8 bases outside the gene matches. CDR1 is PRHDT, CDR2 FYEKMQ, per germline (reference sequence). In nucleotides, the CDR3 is TGTGCCAGCAGCACAATCGGGACAGAAAATTCACCCCTCCACTTT. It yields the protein CASSTIGTENSPLHF.

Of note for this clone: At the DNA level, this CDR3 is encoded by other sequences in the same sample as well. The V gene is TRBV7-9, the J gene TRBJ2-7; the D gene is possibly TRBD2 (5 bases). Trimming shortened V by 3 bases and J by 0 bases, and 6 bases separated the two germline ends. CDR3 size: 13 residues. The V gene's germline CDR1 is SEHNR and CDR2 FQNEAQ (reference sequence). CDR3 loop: CASSLGVSYEQYF. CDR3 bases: TGTGCCAGCAGCTTGGGAGTCTCCTACGAGCAGTACTTC.

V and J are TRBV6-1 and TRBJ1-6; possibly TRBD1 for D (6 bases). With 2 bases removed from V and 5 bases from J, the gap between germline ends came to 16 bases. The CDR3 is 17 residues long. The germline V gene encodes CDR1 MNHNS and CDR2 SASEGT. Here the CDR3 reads CASSEPVVRGHNSPLHF. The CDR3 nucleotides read TGTGCCAGCAGTGAACCTGTGGTTCGGGGGCATAATTCACCCCTCCACTTT.

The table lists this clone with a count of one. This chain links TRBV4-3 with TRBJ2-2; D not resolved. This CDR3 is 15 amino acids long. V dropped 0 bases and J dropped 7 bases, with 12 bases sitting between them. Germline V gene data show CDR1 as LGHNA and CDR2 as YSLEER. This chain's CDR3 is CASSQEGLTYGELFF. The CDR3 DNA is TGCGCCAGCAGCCAAGAAGGGCTTACTTACGGGGAGCTGTTTTTT.

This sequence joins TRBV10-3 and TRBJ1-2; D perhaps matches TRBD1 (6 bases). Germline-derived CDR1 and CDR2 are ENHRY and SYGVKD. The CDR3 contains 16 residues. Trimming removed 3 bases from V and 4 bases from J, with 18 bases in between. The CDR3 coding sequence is TGTGCCATCAGTGACACCCCGGGAAAAGGGGGCTATGGCTACACCTTC. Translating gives CAISDTPGKGGYGYTF.